The source of this T cell receptor (beta chain) is a study of CD8 T cells in Susac syndrome. Study context: Sequencing included Susac syndrome patients, about 6 of them with active disease and roughly eight in remission. Patients with Susac syndrome were therapy-naive, treated with corticosteroids, or treated with intravenous immunoglobulin alone when blood was collected.

It was with random hexamers that about 0.45 to 1 ug RNA was reverse transcribed. The amplification used immunoSEQ multiplex PCR on TCR beta CDR3; it spanned 54 Vbeta and 13 Jbeta. TCRdb re-called the immunoSEQ multiplex PCR reads with MiXCR, one entry per CDR3 protein. The sample has fewer than 140,000 distinct CDR3 sequences, roughly 95% seen once. Negative isolation was used for CD8+ and CD4+ T cells, and FACS enrichment was applied to TEMRA cells. As regards this clonotype: The junction departs from the called germline gene at one end, perhaps through a read error.

Per germline, CDR1 SGDLS and CDR2 YYNGEE. The CDR3 is 16 residues long. The chain combines TRBV9 with TRBJ2-6, with D tentatively TRBD2 (6 bases). This TCR was recovered from a human donor with Susac syndrome. The source material was CD8+ T cells from PBMCs. The chain's CDR3 is CASSVDRRAGANVLIF. The CDR3 DNA reads TGTGCCAGCAGCGTAGATCGGAGGGCTGGGGCCAACGTCCTGATTTTC.